The 22 T cell receptor beta chains below all came from one sample that was sequenced in a study of blood T cell repertoires in COVID-19. Only in-frame clones appear in the TCRdb table, and some are missing; sequencing was by immunoSEQ multiplex PCR. In the table there are some 31,000 clones, 90% of which are singletons. Sequenced sample: peripheral blood. The source of these receptors is a man between 60 and 75 years old with active COVID-19.

The chain combines TRBV2 with TRBJ2-7, with TRBD1 matching 9 bases. Germline loops: CDR1 SNHLY, CDR2 FYNNEI. V was clipped by 6 bases and J by 6 bases; unmatched bases: 9. The CDR3 length is 14 residues. The CDR3 bases are TGTGCCAGCAGCTCCACAGGGGGCTTTAGCGAGCAGTACTTC. It encodes CASSSTGGFSEQYF.

The chain has TRBV5-1 and TRBJ1-5, with D tentatively TRBD1 (5 bases). This CDR3 spans 13 amino acids. CDR1 SGHRS and CDR2 YFSETQ come from the germline V gene. Trimming removed 0 bases from V and 5 bases from J, with 6 bases in between. DNA for the CDR3: TGCGCCAGCAGCTTGGGGGGGGATCAGCCCCAGCATTTT. Amino acids: CASSLGGDQPQHF.

This chain connects TRBV7-2 to TRBJ1-6, with no clear D. Per germline, CDR1 SGHTA and CDR2 FQGNSA. The CDR3 contains 15 residues. Trimming took off 2 bases at V and 14 bases at J, with 19 bases between the two ends. The CDR3 spells CASSLSPEGRLALHF. The CDR3 bases are TGTGCCAGCAGCTTATCCCCCGAGGGTCGGTTGGCCCTCCACTTT.

The count of this clone is one. CDR3 amino acids: CASSLTAGATNTEAFF. The CDR3 region has the DNA TGTGCCAGCAGCTTAACAGCGGGGGCGACGAACACTGAAGCTTTCTTT. The V gene is TRBV7-2, the J gene TRBJ1-1; the D gene is possibly TRBD1 (6 bases). V lost 2 bases and J lost 1, with 14 bases in between. The germline CDR1 and CDR2 sequences are SGHTA and FQGNSA. The CDR3 has 16 residues.

The V gene is TRBV4-2, the J gene TRBJ2-2, with D unclear. The CDR3 contains 15 residues. Germline CDR1 LGHNA, CDR2 YNFKEQ. Trimming removed 1 base from V and 6 bases from J, with 12 bases in between. CDR3 amino acids: CASSQVEQVPGELFF. Written as DNA, the CDR3 is TGTGCCAGCAGCCAAGTAGAGCAGGTCCCCGGGGAGCTGTTTTTT.

The chain combines TRBV7-9 with TRBJ2-7; the match to TRBD1 covers 7 bases. The CDR3 loop spans 12 amino acids. CDR1 is SEHNR and CDR2 is FQNEAQ in the germline V gene (reference sequence). V shed 9 bases, J shed 5 bases, and the junction held 7 bases outside the gene matches. CDR3 coding DNA: TGTGCCAGTGACAGGGTTGGGGACGAGCAGTACTTC. Protein: CASDRVGDEQYF.

The J gene is TRBJ1-3, the V gene TRBV7-9; 7 positions agree with TRBD1. The CDR3 contains 17 residues. The V and J ends lost 3 bases and 1 base, in that order; junction bases with no gene match: 9. The germline gives CDR1 SEHNR, CDR2 FQNEAQ (reference sequence). CDR3 coding DNA: TGTGCCAGCAGCTTGACGCCTACAGGGGTTTCTGGAAACACCATATATTTT. Protein sequence: CASSLTPTGVSGNTIYF.

This chain connects TRBV19 to TRBJ1-2, with D possibly being TRBD1 (5 bases). The CDR3 has 12 residues. Germline CDR1 reads LNHDA; CDR2 reads SQIVND (reference sequence). V lost 3 bases and J 10 bases, leaving 12 bases between the germline ends. CDR3 residues: CASSMQGLAYTF. Here the CDR3 DNA reads TGTGCCAGTAGTATGCAGGGACTCGCCTACACCTTC.

CDR3 coding DNA: TGTGCCAGCAGTTTATCTAGGACAGGACCCTACGAGCAGTACTTC. Translated: CASSLSRTGPYEQYF. The chain has TRBV27 and TRBJ2-7; 7 positions match TRBD1. There are 15 residues in the CDR3. The V gene's germline CDR1 is MNHEY and CDR2 SMNVEV (reference sequence). Trimming took 0 bases from V and 2 from J; bases not matched to a gene: 4.

The chain combines TRBV3-1 (or the pseudogene TRBV3-2) with TRBJ2-1; D gene unclear. CDR1 and CDR2 (germline): LGHDT, YNNKEL (reference sequence). The length of the CDR3 is 14 residues. Trimming removed 1 base from V and 8 bases from J, with 12 bases in between. The CDR3: CASSQGLSSHEQFF. The CDR3 DNA reads as TGTGCCAGCAGCCAAGGACTCTCCAGTCATGAGCAGTTCTTC.

This chain's CDR3 is CASSSRTSGGASYNEQFF. DNA for the CDR3: TGCGCCAGCAGCTCCCGGACTAGCGGGGGGGCTTCCTACAATGAGCAGTTCTTC. The chain carries TRBV4-1 and TRBJ2-1; 15 bases match TRBD2. CDR3 size: 18 residues. V was pared by 5 bases and J by 1 base, with 6 bases of the junction left unmatched. Germline CDR1 and CDR2: MGHRA and YSYEKL.

In this sample, this clone turned up once. The genes are TRBV19 and TRBJ2-3, with D possibly matching TRBD1 (6 bases). CDR1 is LNHDA, CDR2 SQIVND, per germline (reference sequence). The CDR3 consists of 15 residues. V lost 3 bases to trimming and J lost 1 base, with 11 bases between them. The CDR3 reads CASSIGAGGTDTQYF. The DNA for the CDR3 is TGTGCCAGTAGTATTGGCGCAGGGGGCACAGATACGCAGTATTTT.

This CDR3 reads CASSADSSYEQYF. CDR3 bases: TGCGCCAGCAGCGCTGACAGCTCCTACGAGCAGTACTTC. This rearrangement joins TRBV5-1 to TRBJ2-7; tentative D call: TRBD1 (5 bases). CDR3 length: 13 amino acids. Trimming cost V 4 bases and J 0 bases, with 8 bases left between them. Germline assignment: CDR1 SGHRS and CDR2 YFSETQ.

The chain has TRBV4-3 and TRBJ2-1; tentative D call: TRBD1 (6 bases). In germline, CDR1 is LGHNA, CDR2 YSLEER. The CDR3 is 16 amino acids. Deletions cut 0 bases from V and 2 bases from J, with 11 bases between. The CDR3 coding sequence is TGCGCCAGCAGCCAAGATCGAGGGGGAGCCTACAATGAGCAGTTCTTC. Translation: CASSQDRGGAYNEQFF.

The V gene is TRBV12-3 or TRBV12-4, the J gene TRBJ1-1; D not resolved. The V end was cut by 8 bases, the J end by 4 bases, with 8 bases between. This CDR3 has 11 amino acids. The CDR3, as DNA: TGTGCCAGCTACTCGGGCACTGAAGCTTTCTTT. Its translation: CASYSGTEAFF.

The sample holds one count of this clone. V gene TRBV14 combines with J gene TRBJ1-4; D gene ambiguous. The V end was cut by 2 bases, the J end by 8 bases, with 6 bases between. The CDR3 covers 12 residues. Germline V gene sequence: CDR1 SGHDN, CDR2 FVKESK. The CDR3 protein is CASSQNSEKLFF. The CDR3 nucleotides read TGTGCCAGCAGCCAAAATTCGGAAAAACTGTTTTTT.

This clone was counted between two and nine times. J is TRBJ1-1 and V is TRBV5-4, with D unresolved. CDR1 and CDR2 (germline): SGHNT, YYREEE (reference sequence). This CDR3 has 13 residues. V was trimmed by 0 bases and J by 2 bases, leaving 5 bases between them. CDR3 DNA sequence: TGTGCCAGCAGCTTGGCAGTAAACACTGAAGCTTTCTTT. Translation: CASSLAVNTEAFF.

On this clone itself: At one boundary the junction diverges from the germline segment, which might be a read error. The chain joins TRBV30 to TRBJ1-2; 8 positions agree with TRBD1. The CDR3 totals 14 residues. Per the germline V gene, CDR1 is GTSNPN and CDR2 is SVGIG (reference sequence). The CDR3 nucleotides read TGTGCCTGGAGGGCCCCCCCCGGGACAGGTGCCCAAAACTTC. Encoded protein: CAWRAPPGTGAQNF.

This clone has just a few counts. V and J are TRBV19 and TRBJ1-2; 12 nucleotides align to TRBD1. The CDR3 has 15 amino acids. Germline V gene sequence: CDR1 LNHDA, CDR2 SQIVND (reference sequence). V lost 1 base, J lost 7 bases, and 4 bases stayed unmatched. The CDR3 nucleotides read TGTGCCAGTAGTATAGCAGGGACAGGGGGCTTTGGCTACACCTTC. Translating it yields CASSIAGTGGFGYTF.

J is TRBJ2-3 and V is TRBV24-1, with TRBD2 identical over 11 bases. The trim removed 4 bases at V and 3 bases at J, leaving 2 bases unmatched. The CDR3 spans 15 residues. The germline gives CDR1 KGHDR, CDR2 SFDVKD. CDR3 DNA sequence: TGTGCCACCAGTGAGGTAGCGGGAGGGACAGATACGCAGTATTTT. Translating gives CATSEVAGGTDTQYF.

The CDR3 DNA sequence: TGTGCCAGTAGTGCCAGGTCAGGGGGTGGCACTGAAGCTTTCTTT. Its translation: CASSARSGGGTEAFF. J is TRBJ1-1 and V is TRBV19, with 7 bases aligning to TRBD1. Trimming took 5 bases from V and 4 from J; bases not matched to a gene: 10. The CDR3 is made up of 15 amino acids. CDR1 LNHDA and CDR2 SQIVND come from the germline V gene (reference sequence).

The gene calls are TRBV10-3 and TRBJ2-5, with 12 bases fitting TRBD2. The ends lost 6 bases at V and 3 bases at J; junction bases unmatched: 11. Germline CDR1 and CDR2: ENHRY and SYGVKD. The CDR3 spans 17 residues. The CDR3 DNA reads as TGTGCCATCAGCCACCGACTCGGACTAGCGGGAAAAGAGACCCAGTACTTC. Protein sequence: CAISHRLGLAGKETQYF.